The 24 T cell receptor beta chains given below trace back to one sample, sequenced in a study of Graves' ophthalmopathy and Graves' hyperthyroidism. Amplified material comprised TCR beta CDR3 regions derived from RNA transcripts. RT-PCR in the first round used HTBI primers; a second-round multiplex PCR followed. TCRdb ran MiXCR on the multiplex PCR reads and lists one entry per CDR3 protein. The table shows 300,000 to 400,000 distinct CDR3 sequences, with 17% occurring only once. The sequenced material came from peripheral blood. The source of these receptors is an adult woman with stable Graves' hyperthyroidism.

This chain connects TRBV7-8 to TRBJ2-7; a weak D match, TRBD2 (6 bases). The CDR3 extends over 14 amino acids. Germline CDR1 is SGHVS and CDR2 is FQNEAQ. Trimming removed 3 bases at V and 3 bases at J, with 12 bases between. As DNA, the CDR3 is TGTGCCAGCAGCTTCGGAGGGGTGGGCTACGAGCAGTACTTC. It codes for CASSFGGVGYEQYF.

This rearrangement joins TRBV6-2 or TRBV6-3 to TRBJ2-7, with TRBD1 as a possible D gene (6 bases). V lost 2 bases, J lost 5 bases, and 13 bases lay in between. From germline, CDR1 is MNHEY and CDR2 SVGEGT. The CDR3 covers 14 residues. The chain's CDR3 is CASSYADRTHEQYF. In DNA form, the CDR3 reads TGTGCCAGCAGTTACGCCGACAGGACTCACGAGCAGTACTTC.

This clonotype was detected a few times. The chain links TRBV7-3 to TRBJ1-1, with D unresolved. V was trimmed by 2 bases and J by 4 bases, leaving 8 bases between them. The CDR3 has 13 residues. Germline V lookup: CDR1 SGHTA, CDR2 FQGTGA. CDR3: CASSLDGSTEAFF. DNA of the CDR3: TGTGCCAGCAGCTTAGATGGGTCCACTGAAGCTTTCTTT.

This clonotype was seen ten or more times. The chain couples TRBV9 to TRBJ2-5; D uncertain. With 1 base removed from V and 4 bases from J, the gap between germline ends came to 8 bases. The CDR3 spans 13 residues. CDR1 SGDLS and CDR2 YYNGEE come from the germline V gene. The CDR3 sequence is CASSVSWGETQYF. The DNA for the CDR3 is TGTGCCAGCAGCGTAAGTTGGGGAGAGACCCAGTACTTC.

This clonotype occurred once. The J gene is TRBJ2-5, the V gene TRBV12-5; possibly TRBD1 for D (5 bases). The CDR3 extends over 17 amino acids. Looked up from germline, CDR1 is LGHNT and CDR2 is FRNRAP. Deletions cut 1 base from V and 5 bases from J, with 20 bases between. In nucleotides, the CDR3 is TGTGCTAGTGGTTTGGGGGGCCTTAGTCGTCTGAGGGAGACCCAGTACTTC. Residues: CASGLGGLSRLRETQYF. Supplemented by reference TRBV12-5 and TRBJ2-5, the full variable domain reads DARVTQTPRHKVTEMGQEVTMRCQPILGHNTVFWYRQTMMQGLELLAYFRNRAPLDDSGMPKDRFSAEMPDATLATLKIQPSEPRDSAVYFCASGLGGLSRLRETQYFGPGTRLLVL.

There are many counts of this clonotype. The rearrangement joins TRBV3-1 to TRBJ2-7; possible D gene TRBD1, 5 bases. CDR3 size: 14 residues. Germline loops: CDR1 LGHDT, CDR2 YNNKEL (reference sequence). V gave up 3 bases and J gave up 0 bases, with 9 bases separating them. The DNA of the CDR3 is TGTGCCAGCAGCCACAGGGATCTCTCCTACGAGCAGTACTTC. It codes for CASSHRDLSYEQYF.

This clonotype was observed a few times. This chain uses TRBV29-1 with TRBJ1-1; D uncertain. The CDR3 spans 10 residues. Germline loops: CDR1 SQVTM, CDR2 ANQGSEA. Between the trimmed V and J ends, which lost 5 bases and 3 bases, there was a span of 4 bases. The CDR3 sequence is CSVKHTEAFF. The CDR3 nucleotides are TGCAGCGTTAAGCACACTGAAGCTTTCTTT.

A few counts support this clonotype. The genes are TRBV28 and TRBJ2-2; 10 nucleotides agree with TRBD2. This CDR3 spans 15 amino acids. The germline V gene encodes CDR1 MDHEN and CDR2 SYDVKM. V lost 3 bases to trimming and J lost 5 bases; unmatched junction nucleotides: 3. CDR3 sequence (DNA): TGTGCCAGCAGTTTTCTACTAGCGGGGACCGGGGAGCTGTTTTTT. Residues: CASSFLLAGTGELFF.

This rearrangement joins TRBV5-1 to TRBJ2-7; D is ambiguous. Germline CDR1 SGHRS, CDR2 YFSETQ. The CDR3 is 13 residues long. The ends were cut back, 1 base at V and 3 bases at J, with 8 bases in the middle. The CDR3 spells CASSLNDNYEQYF. In DNA form, the CDR3 reads TGCGCCAGCAGCTTGAACGACAACTACGAGCAGTACTTC.

The chain joins TRBV20-1 to TRBJ1-2; 11 bases are shared with TRBD1. Germline loops: CDR1 DFQATT, CDR2 SNEGSKA (reference sequence). This CDR3 contains 14 residues. Germline trimming cut 3 bases from V and 6 bases from J; bases unmatched to any gene: 6. The CDR3 region is CSASGGDRGNGYTF. CDR3 coding DNA: TGCAGTGCTAGTGGGGGGGACAGGGGGAATGGCTACACCTTC.

The chain uses TRBV6-2 or TRBV6-3 and TRBJ2-7; 7 bases align to TRBD2. Trimming took 5 bases from V and 5 from J; bases not matched to a gene: 15. CDR3 length equals 16 residues. The germline V gene has CDR1 MNHEY and CDR2 SVGEGT. The CDR3 region has the DNA TGTGCCAGCAGTCCACCGGGGGGTAGCCTGACCCACGAGCAGTACTTC. This gives the protein CASSPPGGSLTHEQYF.

This clonotype was seen a few times. The chain carries TRBV5-6 and TRBJ2-7; no reliable D call. The V gene's germline CDR1 is SGHDT and CDR2 YYEEEE. This CDR3 region has 15 residues. Trimming took off 3 bases at V and 0 bases at J, with 13 bases between the two ends. The CDR3, as DNA: TGTGCCAGCAGCTGGCTGGCGGAAGACTCCTACGAGCAGTACTTC. Amino acids: CASSWLAEDSYEQYF.

V is TRBV20-1 and J is TRBJ2-7, with D maybe TRBD1 (6 bases). The V end was cut by 7 bases, the J end by 2 bases, with 21 bases between. Germline V gives CDR1 DFQATT, CDR2 SNEGSKA (reference sequence). This CDR3 contains 15 residues. CDR3: CSVSSGKGGTYEQYF. CDR3 sequence (DNA): TGCAGTGTGTCCAGCGGTAAAGGGGGAACCTACGAGCAGTACTTC.

This chain uses TRBV12-3 or TRBV12-4 with TRBJ1-5; TRBD1 matches at 7 bases. The CDR3 loop spans 15 amino acids. After removal of 9 bases from V and 4 bases from J, the junction contained 12 bases not matched to a gene. In nucleotides, the CDR3 is TGTGCCAGTAAAACCGGGACAGCCTCTAATCAGCCCCAGCATTTT. Translation gives CASKTGTASNQPQHF.

The chain joins TRBV6-5 to TRBJ1-5; tentative D call: TRBD1 (5 bases). Deletions cut 4 bases from V and 2 bases from J, with 9 bases between. Germline V lookup: CDR1 MNHEY, CDR2 SVGAGI. The CDR3 totals 14 residues. CDR3 sequence reads: CASSSDNGNQPQHF. The CDR3 DNA is TGTGCCAGCAGTTCGGACAACGGCAATCAGCCCCAGCATTTT.

V gene TRBV7-2 combines with J gene TRBJ2-3; either TRBD1 or TRBD2 may supply D (6 bases each). V was clipped by 0 bases and J by 5 bases, with 21 bases between them. In germline, CDR1 is SGHTA, CDR2 FQGNSA. This CDR3 region has 18 residues. CDR3 sequence reads: CASSLARVLEGGRDTQYF. CDR3 nucleotides: TGTGCCAGCAGCTTAGCGCGAGTACTAGAGGGGGGTCGAGATACGCAGTATTTT.

This rearrangement joins TRBV28 to TRBJ2-7; TRBD1 aligns across 7 bases. In germline, CDR1 is MDHEN, CDR2 SYDVKM. Trimming removed 4 bases from V and 1 base from J; junction bases left unmatched: 7. The CDR3 contains 15 residues. The CDR3 DNA reads TGTGCCAGCAGTTCTACGGGACAGTTTTCCTACGAGCAGTACTTC. Its translation: CASSSTGQFSYEQYF.

This clonotype came up a few times. This chain joins TRBV6-2 or TRBV6-3 and TRBJ2-5, with D unclear. Germline CDR1 is MNHEY and CDR2 is SVGEGT. Trimming cost V 5 bases and J 5 bases, with 9 bases left between them. CDR3 size: 12 residues. The CDR3 DNA reads as TGTGCCAGCAGTACCGGCTTTGAGACCCAGTACTTC. It specifies CASSTGFETQYF.

This chain uses TRBV12-3 or TRBV12-4 with TRBJ2-5, with 8 positions matching TRBD1. The CDR3 runs 12 residues. V shed 10 bases, J shed 3 bases, and the junction held 4 bases outside the gene matches. The CDR3 region has the DNA TGTGCCACTACGACAGGGGAAGAGACCCAGTACTTC. It is translated as CATTTGEETQYF.

In its sample, this clonotype was seen many times. The gene calls are TRBV7-2 and TRBJ2-4, with TRBD2 identical over 8 bases. J lost 1 base, V lost 8 bases, and 10 bases had no gene match. Looked up from germline, CDR1 is SGHTA and CDR2 is FQGNSA. The CDR3 sequence is 16 residues long. CDR3 region: CASGLAGLWAKNIQYF. CDR3 sequence (DNA): TGTGCCAGCGGATTAGCGGGATTGTGGGCCAAAAACATTCAGTACTTC.

In regard to this clonotype: At one end, the junction sequence differs from germline, possibly due to a read error. The genes are TRBV28 and TRBJ1-2; 9 positions agree with TRBD1. CDR1 is MDHEN, CDR2 SYDVKM, per germline. The CDR3 consists of 14 residues. This CDR3 is CASSLGQGNYGYSF. Here the CDR3 DNA reads TGTGCCAGCAGTTTAGGACAGGGGAACTATGGCTACAGCTTC.

This clonotype was observed at least ten times. The CDR3 DNA is TGTGCCAGCAGCCAAGACCGGGTCCTATCATTAAATTCACCCCTCCACTTT. Protein: CASSQDRVLSLNSPLHF. The chain recombines TRBV12-3 or TRBV12-4 with TRBJ1-6; D not resolved. The length of the CDR3 is 17 residues. The V end was cut by 6 bases, the J end by 7 bases, with 22 bases between.

This clonotype was detected ten times or more. The rearrangement joins TRBV7-9 to TRBJ1-1; TRBD1 agrees at 9 bases. The V gene's germline CDR1 is SEHNR and CDR2 FQNEAQ (reference sequence). The CDR3 is 12 residues long. The junction had 4 bases not matched to a gene; V was cut back by 6 bases and J by 8 bases. The CDR3 sequence: CASRSGTGEAFF. The CDR3 DNA follows: TGTGCCAGCAGATCCGGGACAGGGGAAGCTTTCTTT.

This sequence joins TRBV4-1 and TRBJ2-7, with D perhaps TRBD2 (6 bases). CDR3 length: 18 residues. The germline V and J ends were trimmed by 4 bases and 6 bases, with 28 bases remaining between them. Germline assignment: CDR1 MGHRA and CDR2 YSYEKL. In DNA form, the CDR3 reads TGCGCCAGCAGCCTCCCAAACCCCGGGGGAACTCCCCGTAGCGAGCAGTACTTC. The encoded protein is CASSLPNPGGTPRSEQYF.